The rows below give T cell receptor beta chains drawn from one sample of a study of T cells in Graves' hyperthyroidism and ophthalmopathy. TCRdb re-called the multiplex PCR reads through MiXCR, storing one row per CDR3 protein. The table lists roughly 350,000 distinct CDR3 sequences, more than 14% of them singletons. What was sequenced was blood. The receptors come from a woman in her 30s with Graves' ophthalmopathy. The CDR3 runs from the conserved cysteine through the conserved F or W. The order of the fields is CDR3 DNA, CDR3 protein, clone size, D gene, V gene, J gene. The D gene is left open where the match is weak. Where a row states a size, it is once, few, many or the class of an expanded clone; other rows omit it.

CDR3 DNA: TGTGCCAGCAGCCAATCCCTAGGGGCGGGGATCACAGATACGCAGTATTTT; CDR3 protein: CASSQSLGAGITDTQYF; clone size: many; D gene: NA; V gene: TRBV3-1; J gene: TRBJ2-3
CDR3 DNA: TGCAGCGTTGATTATGGGGACGGCTCCTACGAGCAGTACTTC; CDR3 protein: CSVDYGDGSYEQYF; clone size: many; D gene: NA; V gene: TRBV29-1; J gene: TRBJ2-7
CDR3 DNA: TGTGCCAGCAGTGAGCGAGGGCTCTATGGCTACACCTTC; CDR3 protein: CASSERGLYGYTF; clone size: many; D gene: NA; V gene: TRBV2; J gene: TRBJ1-2
CDR3 DNA: TGTGCCAGCAGCTTTGTCTTTGGTCAGCCCCAGCATTTT; CDR3 protein: CASSFVFGQPQHF; clone size: many; D gene: NA; V gene: TRBV11-2; J gene: TRBJ1-5
CDR3 DNA: TGCAGCGGAAGACGCAGCTCTGGAAACACCATATATTTT; CDR3 protein: CSGRRSSGNTIYF; clone size: few; D gene: NA; V gene: TRBV29-1; J gene: TRBJ1-3
CDR3 DNA: TGTGCCAGCAGTGTGGGACAGGGGGTCCACGAGCAGTACTTC; CDR3 protein: CASSVGQGVHEQYF; clone size: many; D gene: TRBD1; V gene: TRBV6-1; J gene: TRBJ2-7
CDR3 DNA: TGTGCCAGCAGTTTACGGGGCAGATCCACTGAAGCTTTCTTT; CDR3 protein: CASSLRGRSTEAFF; clone size: many; D gene: NA; V gene: TRBV28; J gene: TRBJ1-1
CDR3 DNA: TGTGCCAGCAGCCAAGATCAGAGGGTTCGGGATACGCAGTATTTT; CDR3 protein: CASSQDQRVRDTQYF; clone size: many; D gene: NA; V gene: TRBV3-1; J gene: TRBJ2-3
CDR3 DNA: TGTGCCAGCAGTTACCCTACAGGGAATGGCTACACCTTC; CDR3 protein: CASSYPTGNGYTF; clone size: many; D gene: NA; V gene: TRBV6-5; J gene: TRBJ1-2
CDR3 DNA: TGTGCTAGTGGTGAGCGAAACACCGGGGAGCTGTTTTTT; CDR3 protein: CASGERNTGELFF; clone size: many; D gene: NA; V gene: TRBV12-5; J gene: TRBJ2-2
CDR3 DNA: TGTGCCAGCAGCCCAGAGCTGGGGGGGCGGGGAAAAGAGACCCAGTACTTC; CDR3 protein: CASSPELGGRGKETQYF; clone size: few; D gene: NA; V gene: TRBV9; J gene: TRBJ2-5
CDR3 DNA: TGTGCCAGCCGGGGTCCTAACACCGGGGAGCTGTTTTTT; CDR3 protein: CASRGPNTGELFF; clone size: few; D gene: NA; V gene: TRBV6-1; J gene: TRBJ2-2
CDR3 DNA: TGCAGTGCTAGTCCCACGGGGGGGCCCTTAATCAAGCAGTTCTTC; CDR3 protein: CSASPTGGPLIKQFF; clone size: many; D gene: TRBD2; V gene: TRBV20-1; J gene: TRBJ2-1
CDR3 DNA: TGTGCCAGCAGACGGACTAGCGTCGGGGAGCTGTTTTTT; CDR3 protein: CASRRTSVGELFF; clone size: NA; D gene: TRBD2; V gene: TRBV6-2/TRBV6-3; J gene: TRBJ2-2
CDR3 DNA: TGTGCCAGCAGTTCCTCCGGACGGCACTCCTACGAGCAGTACTTC; CDR3 protein: CASSSSGRHSYEQYF; clone size: many; D gene: NA; V gene: TRBV12-3/TRBV12-4; J gene: TRBJ2-7
CDR3 DNA: TGTGCCAGCTGGGGCCGGGGGGGCTTAAATGAGCAGTTCTTC; CDR3 protein: CASWGRGGLNEQFF; clone size: many; D gene: TRBD2; V gene: TRBV3-1; J gene: TRBJ2-1
CDR3 DNA: TGTGCCAGCAGTCCAGTAGGAGGGGAGAATGAGCAGTTCTTC; CDR3 protein: CASSPVGGENEQFF; clone size: many; D gene: NA; V gene: TRBV27; J gene: TRBJ2-1
CDR3 DNA: TGTGCCAGCAGAGTCGGGACAGCTAAAAACATTCAGTACTTC; CDR3 protein: CASRVGTAKNIQYF; clone size: many; D gene: TRBD1; V gene: TRBV6-1; J gene: TRBJ2-4
CDR3 DNA: TGCGCCAGCAACCCCCTCAGCGGGGACTCCAATGAGCAGTTCTTC; CDR3 protein: CASNPLSGDSNEQFF; clone size: many; D gene: TRBD2; V gene: TRBV5-1; J gene: TRBJ2-1
CDR3 DNA: TGTGCCAGCAGTTCCCAGGACAGGGAGGTCACTGAAGCTTTCTTT; CDR3 protein: CASSSQDREVTEAFF; clone size: few; D gene: TRBD1; V gene: TRBV6-1; J gene: TRBJ1-1
CDR3 DNA: TGTGCCAGCTCCTCCGACCAGAGCGCTGAAGCTTTCTTT; CDR3 protein: CASSSDQSAEAFF; clone size: many; D gene: NA; V gene: TRBV18; J gene: TRBJ1-1
CDR3 DNA: TGTGCCAGCAGTGAGGGCCGGGACGGGGCCAACGAGCAGTACTTC; CDR3 protein: CASSEGRDGANEQYF; clone size: many; D gene: NA; V gene: TRBV2; J gene: TRBJ2-7
CDR3 DNA: TGTGCTAGTGGTTTTCTCCCGTCGGGTGTGTGGCCTCAATTGGGAGAGCAGTACTTC; CDR3 protein: CASGFLPSGVWPQLGEQYF; clone size: many; D gene: NA; V gene: TRBV12-5; J gene: TRBJ2-7
CDR3 DNA: TGTGCCAGCATGGGACTAGCGGGGTCGTCCTACAATGAGCAGTTCTTC; CDR3 protein: CASMGLAGSSYNEQFF; clone size: many; D gene: TRBD2; V gene: TRBV28; J gene: TRBJ2-1
CDR3 DNA: TGTGCCAGCTCACCACCGAATTCGGGAACCTACGAGCAGTACTTC; CDR3 protein: CASSPPNSGTYEQYF; clone size: many; D gene: NA; V gene: TRBV18; J gene: TRBJ2-7
CDR3 DNA: TGCAGCGCTAGGGGCGGAGCGAACACCGGGGAGCTGTTTTTT; CDR3 protein: CSARGGANTGELFF; clone size: NA; D gene: NA; V gene: TRBV29-1; J gene: TRBJ2-2
CDR3 DNA: TGTGCCAGCAGTTACTCTATCTATCAAGAGACCCAGTACTTC; CDR3 protein: CASSYSIYQETQYF; clone size: NA; D gene: NA; V gene: TRBV6-2/TRBV6-3; J gene: TRBJ2-5
CDR3 DNA: TGTGCCAGCAGTTTCCAACGGGGAAGGGAGACCCAGTACTTC; CDR3 protein: CASSFQRGRETQYF; clone size: many; D gene: NA; V gene: TRBV28; J gene: TRBJ2-5
CDR3 DNA: TGTGCCAGTAGTAATGTCTGGGTCACCGGGGAGCTGTTTTTT; CDR3 protein: CASSNVWVTGELFF; clone size: few; D gene: NA; V gene: TRBV19; J gene: TRBJ2-2
CDR3 DNA: TGCGCCAGCAGCCAAGAGGGACTAGCGGGGGGGCGGACAGATACGCAGTATTTT; CDR3 protein: CASSQEGLAGGRTDTQYF; clone size: NA; D gene: TRBD2; V gene: TRBV4-1; J gene: TRBJ2-3
CDR3 DNA: TGTGCCGCGCAGCGGTGGGGGGCTGTAGACTATGGCTACACCTTC; CDR3 protein: CAAQRWGAVDYGYTF; clone size: many; D gene: NA; V gene: TRBV7-9; J gene: TRBJ1-2
CDR3 DNA: TGCAGCGCCCCCGGGGTGGGGGACGAAAAACTGTTTTTT; CDR3 protein: CSAPGVGDEKLFF; clone size: NA; D gene: NA; V gene: TRBV29-1; J gene: TRBJ1-4
CDR3 DNA: TGTGCCAGCAGTTACTCGCGGGCGGGGGGGCCCTCCAATGAGCAGTTCTTC; CDR3 protein: CASSYSRAGGPSNEQFF; clone size: many; D gene: TRBD2; V gene: TRBV6-6; J gene: TRBJ2-1
CDR3 DNA: TGTGCCAGCAGCTTTACTAGCCGGAATACAGATACGCAGTATTTT; CDR3 protein: CASSFTSRNTDTQYF; clone size: few; D gene: NA; V gene: TRBV18; J gene: TRBJ2-3
CDR3 DNA: TGTGCCAGCAGTTTTGGGAGGACAGGGGGCTACGAGCAGTACTTC; CDR3 protein: CASSFGRTGGYEQYF; clone size: many; D gene: TRBD1; V gene: TRBV28; J gene: TRBJ2-7
CDR3 DNA: TGTGCCAGCAGTTTTCGAGAGGGTGATGTAGAAGGCTACACCTTC; CDR3 protein: CASSFREGDVEGYTF; clone size: many; D gene: NA; V gene: TRBV12-3/TRBV12-4; J gene: TRBJ1-2
CDR3 DNA: TGTGCCAGCAGTGAATCCCCCGAACAGTACTTC; CDR3 protein: CASSESPEQYF; clone size: NA; D gene: NA; V gene: TRBV2; J gene: TRBJ2-7
CDR3 DNA: TGTGCCAGCAGCCGTTCGGCCTCCTACAATGAGCAGTTCTTC; CDR3 protein: CASSRSASYNEQFF; clone size: few; D gene: NA; V gene: TRBV14; J gene: TRBJ2-1
CDR3 DNA: TGTGCCAGCAGGGGGCCAGGGAATCCAACTGACTACGAGCAGTACTTC; CDR3 protein: CASRGPGNPTDYEQYF; clone size: few; D gene: NA; V gene: TRBV28; J gene: TRBJ2-7
CDR3 DNA: TGTGCCAGCAGTCAACTAGCGGGGGGCCCCTTTGGGGAGACCCAGTACTTC; CDR3 protein: CASSQLAGGPFGETQYF; clone size: few; D gene: TRBD2; V gene: TRBV6-1; J gene: TRBJ2-5
CDR3 DNA: TGTGCCACTTGGACAGGGCAATATGGCTACACCTTC; CDR3 protein: CATWTGQYGYTF; clone size: many; D gene: TRBD1; V gene: TRBV2; J gene: TRBJ1-2
CDR3 DNA: TGCACCCTAGGGGGGGCCGGCTCCTACAATGAGCAGTTCTTC; CDR3 protein: CTLGGAGSYNEQFF; clone size: many; D gene: NA; V gene: TRBV20-1; J gene: TRBJ2-1
CDR3 DNA: TGTGCCAGCAGCGGGGGTCGTACACCTAATGAAAAACTGTTTTTT; CDR3 protein: CASSGGRTPNEKLFF; clone size: NA; D gene: NA; V gene: TRBV9; J gene: TRBJ1-4
CDR3 DNA: TGTGCCAGCGGAAAGACTAGCGGGGGGAACAATGAGCAGTTCTTC; CDR3 protein: CASGKTSGGNNEQFF; clone size: NA; D gene: TRBD2; V gene: TRBV6-2/TRBV6-3; J gene: TRBJ2-1
CDR3 DNA: TGTGCCAGCAGTTATGTCCTGGCAGGCCAAGAGACCCAGTACTTC; CDR3 protein: CASSYVLAGQETQYF; clone size: many; D gene: NA; V gene: TRBV6-1; J gene: TRBJ2-5
CDR3 DNA: TGTGCCAGCAGTTTGGCGGAACGTACGGAGACCCAGTACTTC; CDR3 protein: CASSLAERTETQYF; clone size: many; D gene: NA; V gene: TRBV12-3/TRBV12-4; J gene: TRBJ2-5